Following are 22 T cell receptor beta chains from one sample sequenced in a study of molecular identifiers for immune sequencing clone quantification. TCRdb processed the PCR reads anew with MiXCR; each CDR3 protein has one entry. The repertoire holds roughly 300,000 distinct CDR3 sequences, over 20% seen once, with about 0.7% in the top ten. The sequencing sample was made of naive CD8+ T cells from blood, with Jurkat cell RNA spiked in. Specified subset: FACS-sorted CD8+CD4-CCR7+CD45RA+ naive T cells. These TCRs come from a human donor in good health. Some libraries in this study had Jurkat cell RNA spiked in.

Note on this clonotype: At one end, the junction sequence differs from germline, possibly due to a read error. The chain joins TRBV20-1 to TRBJ1-4; possible D gene TRBD1, 5 bases. The germline V gene encodes CDR1 DFQATT and CDR2 SNEGSKA (reference sequence). The CDR3 covers 14 residues. CDR3 protein: CSARDNEGPEKLFF. DNA for the CDR3: TGCAGCGCTAGAGATAACGAGGGGCCTGAAAAACTGTTTTTT.

This clonotype was recorded at least ten times. The chain carries TRBV12-3 or TRBV12-4 and TRBJ1-5; tentative D call: TRBD1 (5 bases). This CDR3 region has 15 residues. The V end lost 2 bases, the J end lost 9 bases, and 17 bases lay between the germline ends. As DNA, the CDR3 is TGTGCCAGCAGTTTATTTGAGGGGCCAGCGGGGCCCCAGCATTTT. This encodes CASSLFEGPAGPQHF.

Worth noting for this clonotype: A much larger clone lies a single base off, so this may be a read error. The rearrangement joins TRBV2 to TRBJ2-3, with 13 bases that match TRBD2. Germline V gene data show CDR1 as SNHLY and CDR2 as FYNNEI. The CDR3 totals 18 residues. With V trimmed by 0 bases and J by 8 bases, 11 bases remained unmatched. CDR3 DNA: TGTGCCAGCAGTGAAGCGGACCCGGGACTAGCGGGGTCAGGTACGCAGTATTTT. It specifies CASSEADPGLAGSGTQYF.

The chain has TRBV4-3 and TRBJ2-3; the D is unclear. The CDR3 is 15 amino acids. Germline V CDR1 and CDR2: LGHNA, YSLEER. Trimming took off 0 bases at V and 4 bases at J, with 11 bases between the two ends. The CDR3 coding sequence is TGCGCCAGCAGCCAAGATCTCGATGAGGCAGATACGCAGTATTTT. Amino acids: CASSQDLDEADTQYF.

A few counts support this clonotype. The rearrangement joins TRBV20-1 to TRBJ1-3; TRBD1 matches 11 bases. J lost 2 bases, V lost 6 bases, and 6 bases had no gene match. The CDR3 totals 15 residues. Germline values: CDR1 DFQATT, CDR2 SNEGSKA (reference sequence). CDR3 DNA sequence: TGCAGTGCAACGGACAGGGGGCTTGCTGGAAACACCATATATTTT. Residues: CSATDRGLAGNTIYF.

This clonotype occurred a few times. The junction does not match germline at one end; this may be a read error. The chain has TRBV29-1 and TRBJ2-5, with a tentative D call TRBD2 (6 bases). This CDR3 spans 13 amino acids. CDR1 and CDR2 from the germline V gene are SQVTM and ANQGSEA. CDR3 sequence (DNA): TGCAGCGTTGATTTTGGGGAGGTAGAGGCCCAGTACTTC. This encodes CSVDFGEVEAQYF.

This clonotype was counted only a few times. The chain combines TRBV7-9 with TRBJ2-3, with 12 nucleotides matching TRBD1. The germline gives CDR1 SEHNR, CDR2 FQNEAQ (reference sequence). Losses at the gene ends were 5 bases for V and 4 bases for J; bases not matched to a gene: 10. The CDR3 sequence is 17 residues long. The chain's CDR3 is CASSQPRDRGPSDTQYF. The CDR3 nucleotides are TGTGCCAGCAGCCAGCCCCGGGACAGGGGGCCATCAGATACGCAGTATTTT. Drawing the rest from reference TRBV7-9 and TRBJ2-3, the complete variable domain is DTGVSQNPRHKITKRGQNVTFRCDPISEHNRLYWYRQTLGQGPEFLTYFQNEAQLEKSRLLSDRFSAERPKGSFSTLEIQRTEQGDSAMYLCASSQPRDRGPSDTQYFGPGTRLTVL.

The table lists this clonotype with many counts. The CDR3 nucleotides are TGTGCCACCAGCAGAGGACAGGGGAACACTGAAGCTTTCTTT. Residues: CATSRGQGNTEAFF. J is TRBJ1-1 and V is TRBV15, with 7 bases aligning to TRBD1. The CDR3 consists of 14 residues. The germline V gene has CDR1 LNHNV and CDR2 YYDKDF (reference sequence). V lost 1 base, J lost 1 base, and 0 bases stayed unmatched.

This clonotype showed up many times. The V gene is TRBV12-3 or TRBV12-4, the J gene TRBJ2-5; a possible D gene is TRBD2 (6 bases). V was clipped by 7 bases and J by 1 base, with 13 bases between them. The CDR3 spans 14 residues. This CDR3 is CASKTRGAQETQYF. CDR3 bases: TGTGCCAGCAAAACGCGCGGGGCCCAAGAGACCCAGTACTTC.

V gene TRBV6-2 or TRBV6-3 combines with J gene TRBJ2-3; 9 bases match TRBD2. The CDR3 contains 17 residues. The V gene's germline CDR1 is MNHEY and CDR2 SVGEGT. J gave up 6 bases and V 5 bases, and 15 bases lay outside the gene matches. The DNA of the CDR3 is TGTGCCAGCAGTCCCGGGGGTCTAGCGGGGACCGTGGATACGCAGTATTTT. Protein: CASSPGGLAGTVDTQYF.

This clonotype was seen a handful of times. This may be a read error: a much more frequent sequence differs by one nucleotide. The chain has TRBV29-1 and TRBJ1-1; maybe TRBD1 (5 bases). The CDR3 is made up of 16 amino acids. CDR1 and CDR2 from the germline V gene are SQVTM and ANQGSEA. The CDR3 spells CSVEDRGRARNTGAFF. CDR3 in DNA: TGCAGCGTTGAAGATCGGGGGAGGGCTCGGAACACTGGAGCTTTCTTT.

This clonotype was picked up many times. The J gene is TRBJ2-3, the V gene TRBV27; a weak D match, TRBD1 (6 bases). The CDR3 extends over 13 amino acids. The ends were cut back, 6 bases at V and 7 bases at J, with 14 bases in the middle. Germline V lookup: CDR1 MNHEY, CDR2 SMNVEV (reference sequence). The CDR3 here is CASREIGGHTQYF. DNA for the CDR3: TGTGCCAGCAGGGAAATAGGGGGACATACGCAGTATTTT.

This clonotype was seen more than once but under ten times. The chain uses TRBV20-1 and TRBJ2-7; 8 bases line up with TRBD2. This CDR3 spans 11 amino acids. Trimming took 4 bases from V and 6 from J; bases not matched to a gene: 2. Germline CDR1 is DFQATT and CDR2 is SNEGSKA (reference sequence). The CDR3 DNA reads as TGCAGTGCTACCCGGGGGGGCGAGCAGTACTTC. Translated, it gives CSATRGGEQYF.

This clonotype was counted only a few times. V is TRBV7-9 and J is TRBJ1-3; D may be TRBD1 (5 bases). Trimming pared 2 bases from V and 2 bases from J, leaving 19 bases between. Germline CDR1 SEHNR, CDR2 FQNEAQ (reference sequence). CDR3 length: 18 residues. The CDR3 protein is CASSLIRDVWKTGNTIYF. For the CDR3, the DNA is TGTGCCAGCAGCTTAATCCGGGACGTATGGAAGACTGGAAACACCATATATTTT.

This clonotype was recorded many times. The chain is built from TRBV7-9 and TRBJ2-7; weak D call: TRBD1 (5 bases). The CDR3 sequence is 15 residues long. V was clipped by 3 bases and J by 3 bases, with 15 bases between them. The germline CDR1 and CDR2 sequences are SEHNR and FQNEAQ (reference sequence). CDR3 nucleotide sequence: TGTGCCAGCAGCTTCCCTCCCCAGGGTAACTACGAGCAGTACTTC. Translating gives CASSFPPQGNYEQYF.

The sample holds a few counts of this clonotype. The chain carries TRBV2 and TRBJ2-3, with 8 bases matching TRBD2. V trimming: 0 bases; J trimming: 1 base; junction bases outside the gene matches: 9. The germline V gene has CDR1 SNHLY and CDR2 FYNNEI. The CDR3 is made up of 18 amino acids. This CDR3 reads CASSEALSGVVGTDTQYF. The CDR3 DNA reads as TGTGCCAGCAGTGAAGCGCTTAGCGGGGTTGTCGGCACAGATACGCAGTATTTT.

Ten or more counts support this clonotype. The chain couples TRBV9 to TRBJ1-2; tentative D call: TRBD1 (5 bases). Between the trimmed V and J ends, which lost 3 bases and 6 bases, there was a span of 15 bases. The CDR3 runs to 14 residues. The germline CDR1 and CDR2 sequences are SGDLS and YYNGEE. DNA for the CDR3: TGTGCCAGCAGCGAAGGTGGGGGTTCCCATGGCTACACCTTC. As protein: CASSEGGGSHGYTF. The variable domain in full, with the rest retrieved from reference TRBV9 and TRBJ1-2, is DSGVTQTPKHLITATGQRVTLRCSPRSGDLSVYWYQQSLDQGLQFLIQYYNGEERAKGNILERFSAQQFPDLHSELNLSSLELGDSALYFCASSEGGGSHGYTFGSGTRLTVV.

The sample holds many counts of this clonotype. This rearrangement joins TRBV30 to TRBJ2-7; D may be TRBD2 (5 bases). This CDR3 spans 12 amino acids. CDR1 and CDR2 (germline): GTSNPN, SVGIG (reference sequence). V was cut by 3 bases and J by 0 bases, with 6 bases left in between. The CDR3 region has the DNA TGTGCCTGGAGGGGAGACTCCTACGAGCAGTACTTC. Translated: CAWRGDSYEQYF.

The V and J genes are TRBV6-5 and TRBJ2-7; the match to TRBD2 covers 12 bases. The CDR3 loop spans 15 amino acids. Trimming removed 5 bases from V and 4 bases from J; junction bases left unmatched: 6. Germline CDR1 reads MNHEY; CDR2 reads SVGAGI. The CDR3 reads CASSVRTSGEYEQYF. CDR3 DNA: TGTGCCAGCAGTGTTAGGACTAGCGGGGAGTACGAGCAGTACTTC.

V gene TRBV27 combines with J gene TRBJ1-4, with D unresolved. Germline CDR1 and CDR2: MNHEY and SMNVEV (reference sequence). The ends were cut back, 2 bases at V and 0 bases at J, with 16 bases in the middle. The length of the CDR3 is 18 residues. The CDR3 loop is CASSLTYSWPATNEKLFF. CDR3 coding DNA: TGTGCCAGCAGTTTAACATACAGCTGGCCCGCAACTAATGAAAAACTGTTTTTT.

In its sample, this clonotype was seen many times. J is TRBJ1-1 and V is TRBV29-1, with a weak D call TRBD1 (6 bases). Germline assignment: CDR1 SQVTM and CDR2 ANQGSEA. The CDR3 contains 14 residues. V dropped 4 bases and J dropped 6 bases, with 18 bases sitting between them. The CDR3 DNA is TGCAGCGTTGGGGGCGGGGGGCAACGAGCTGAAGCTTTCTTT. This encodes CSVGGGGQRAEAFF.

V gene TRBV27 combines with J gene TRBJ2-7, with 7 bases matching TRBD2. Germline trimming cut 7 bases from V and 2 bases from J; bases unmatched to any gene: 8. This CDR3 is 14 amino acids long. Germline assignment: CDR1 MNHEY and CDR2 SMNVEV (reference sequence). CDR3 in DNA: TGTGCCAGCATCCCTGCCGGGGGGACCTACGAGCAGTACTTC. It encodes CASIPAGGTYEQYF.